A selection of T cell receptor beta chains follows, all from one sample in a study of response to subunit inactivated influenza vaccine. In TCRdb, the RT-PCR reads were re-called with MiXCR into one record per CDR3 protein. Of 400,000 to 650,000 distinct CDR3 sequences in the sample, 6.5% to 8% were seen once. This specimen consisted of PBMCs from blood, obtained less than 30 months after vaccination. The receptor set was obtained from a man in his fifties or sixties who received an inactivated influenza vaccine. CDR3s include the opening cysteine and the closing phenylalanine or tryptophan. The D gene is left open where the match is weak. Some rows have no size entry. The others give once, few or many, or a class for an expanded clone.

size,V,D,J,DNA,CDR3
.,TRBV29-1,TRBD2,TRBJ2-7,TGCAGCGCCAACGGACTAGCGGGCGGCTACGAGCAGTACTTC,CSANGLAGGYEQYF
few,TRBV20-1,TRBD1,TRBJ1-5,TGCAGTGCTAGAGATTTAGGCAGGGGGACTGGGAGCAATCAGCCCCAGCATTTT,CSARDLGRGTGSNQPQHF
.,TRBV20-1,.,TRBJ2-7,TGCAGTGCTAGAGCACAGTTACCCCCCTACGAGCAGTACTTC,CSARAQLPPYEQYF
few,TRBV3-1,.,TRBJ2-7,TGTGCCAGCAGCCTCGTTGGGACCTCCCCCTACGAGCAGTACTTC,CASSLVGTSPYEQYF
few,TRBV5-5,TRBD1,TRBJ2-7,TGTGCCAGCAGCCCCGGACAGGGGAGTGGGTACGAGCAGTACTTC,CASSPGQGSGYEQYF
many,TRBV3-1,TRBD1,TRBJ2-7,TGTGCCAGCAGCCAAGTAGGGGGCCACGAGCAGTACTTC,CASSQVGGHEQYF
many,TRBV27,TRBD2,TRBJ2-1,TGTGCCAGCAGTTTACTAGCGGGAGGGTCACTCAATGAGCAGTTCTTC,CASSLLAGGSLNEQFF
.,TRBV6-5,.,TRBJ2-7,TGTGCCAGCAGTTACGGACACGAGCAGTACTTC,CASSYGHEQYF
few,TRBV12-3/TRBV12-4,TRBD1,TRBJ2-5,TGTGCCAGCACCGGGACAGGGATCGTGTCAGAGACCCAGTACTTC,CASTGTGIVSETQYF
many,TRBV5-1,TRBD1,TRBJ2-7,TGCGCCAGCAGCTTGGTAATCGGGACAGTCCTCTACGAGCAGTACTTC,CASSLVIGTVLYEQYF
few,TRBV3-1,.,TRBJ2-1,TGTGCCAGCGGCCCGGCGGGCAGGGGTTCCTACAATGAGCAGTTCTTC,CASGPAGRGSYNEQFF
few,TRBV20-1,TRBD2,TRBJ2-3,TGCAGTGCTCCGACTAGCGGAAGGGAAGATACGCAGTATTTT,CSAPTSGREDTQYF
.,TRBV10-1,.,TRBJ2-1,TGCGCCAGCAGTGAGTCGGCCGGACTGGATGAGCAGTTCTTC,CASSESAGLDEQFF
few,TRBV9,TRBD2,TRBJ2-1,TGTGCCAGCAGCGTGGGAGAACCTTGGGCTAGCGGGGCATACAATGAGCAGTTCTTC,CASSVGEPWASGAYNEQFF
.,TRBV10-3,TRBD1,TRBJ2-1,TGTGCCATCAGGACCGGGACAGGCTCCTACAATGAGCAGTTCTTC,CAIRTGTGSYNEQFF
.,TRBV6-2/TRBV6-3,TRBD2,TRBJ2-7,TGTGCCAGCAGCTCCGGTAATAGCGGGACCACCTACGAGCAGTACTTC,CASSSGNSGTTYEQYF
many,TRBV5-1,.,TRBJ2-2,TGCGCCAGCGGATCCGCGACAGGAAAAGCGAACACCGGGGAGCTGTTTTTT,CASGSATGKANTGELFF
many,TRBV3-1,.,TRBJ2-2,TGTGCCAGCAGCCAAGTGGGGGCCGGGGAGCTGTTTTTT,CASSQVGAGELFF
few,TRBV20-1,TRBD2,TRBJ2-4,TGCAGTGCTAGGGTTAGCGGGAGGGCCAGAGACATTCAGTACTTC,CSARVSGRARDIQYF
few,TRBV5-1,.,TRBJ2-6,TGCGCCAGCAGCTTGGCCACTGGCGGTTGGGCCAACGTCCTGACTTTC,CASSLATGGWANVLTF
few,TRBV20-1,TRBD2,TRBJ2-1,TGCAGTGCTTGGGAACTAGCGGGAGTTCACAATGAGCAGTTCTTC,CSAWELAGVHNEQFF
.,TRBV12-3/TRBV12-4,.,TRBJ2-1,TGTGCCAGCAGTTTAGGGGGACCTCCTATCCTTTACAATGAGCAGTTCTTC,CASSLGGPPILYNEQFF
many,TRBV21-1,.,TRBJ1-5,TGTGCCAGCAGACCTGGGACAGCTAATTGCAATCAGCCCCAGCATTTT,CASRPGTANCNQPQHF
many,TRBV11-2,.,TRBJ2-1,TGTGCCAGCAGCTTATGGAGAGGGAATGAGCAGTTCTTC,CASSLWRGNEQFF
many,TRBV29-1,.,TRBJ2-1,TGCAGCGTTGAAGAGGCGACCAATGAGCAGTTCTTC,CSVEEATNEQFF
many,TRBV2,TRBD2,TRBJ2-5,TGTGCCAGCAGTGAACTAGCGGGAGCTGAGACCCAGTACTTC,CASSELAGAETQYF
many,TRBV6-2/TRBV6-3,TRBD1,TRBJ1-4,TGTGCCAGCAGCCCCTACCGCCGGGACAGAAGTCCGGAACTGTTTTTT,CASSPYRRDRSPELFF
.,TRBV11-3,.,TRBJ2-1,TGTGCCAGCAGTGAGAACCCCAAAAGGAATGAGCAGTTCTTC,CASSENPKRNEQFF
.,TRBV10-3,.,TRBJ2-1,TGTGCCACGGGGGAGGACAGTCACTACAATGAGCAGTTCTTC,CATGEDSHYNEQFF
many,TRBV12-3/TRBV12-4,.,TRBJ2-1,TGTGCCAGCAGTTTAGCGCAAGTCCAGTTCTTC,CASSLAQVQFF
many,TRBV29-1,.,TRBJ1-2,TGCAGCGCCGCTGACACAGGGCGAGGCTACACCTTC,CSAADTGRGYTF